Presented here are 27 T cell receptor beta chains from one specimen sequenced in a study of blood T cell repertoires in COVID-19. Clones were sequenced by immunoSEQ multiplex PCR, and TCRdb holds only the in-frame ones, with some missing. This table holds some 190,000 clones, 70% to 80% found once. The sequencing input was peripheral blood. The receptor source for this set is a woman in her fifties or sixties with acute or convalescent COVID-19.

This chain links TRBV7-6 with TRBJ2-5, with 9 bases fitting TRBD1. Trimming took 1 base from V and 0 from J; bases not matched to a gene: 6. CDR1 SGHVS and CDR2 FNYEAQ come from the germline V gene. The CDR3 covers 17 residues. In nucleotides, the CDR3 is TGTGCCAGCAGCTTAGGCGGGACAGGGTCGTACCAAGAGACCCAGTACTTC. Amino acids: CASSLGGTGSYQETQYF.

The chain links TRBV6-5 to TRBJ2-3; TRBD2 might be the D (5 bases). The ends were cut back, 6 bases at V and 5 bases at J, with 15 bases in the middle. The length of the CDR3 is 14 residues. Germline CDR1 and CDR2: MNHEY and SVGAGI. CDR3 in amino acids: CASSLRGLGDTQYF. In DNA, the CDR3 is TGTGCCAGCAGCCTTAGAGGGTTGGGAGATACGCAGTATTTT.

This chain links TRBV4-1 with TRBJ1-2, with 11 positions matching TRBD1. The V gene's germline CDR1 is MGHRA and CDR2 YSYEKL. The CDR3 covers 18 residues. The trim removed 1 base at V and 4 bases at J, leaving 11 bases unmatched. CDR3: CASSQVMGQGGHGYGYTF. CDR3 bases: TGCGCCAGCAGCCAAGTGATGGGACAGGGGGGACACGGCTATGGCTACACCTTC.

This clone was detected a few times. Other DNA variants within this sample encode the same CDR3. CDR3 in DNA: TGTGCCAGCAGTCCTCCGGGACAGGGGGGATACGAGCAGTACTTC. This sequence encodes CASSPPGQGGYEQYF. This chain links TRBV28 with TRBJ2-7; TRBD1 agrees at 11 bases. CDR1 and CDR2 (germline): MDHEN, SYDVKM. With 5 bases clipped from V and 4 bases from J, the junction kept 7 bases outside the gene matches. There are 15 residues in the CDR3.

The chain combines TRBV3-1 (or the pseudogene TRBV3-2) with TRBJ2-3; 10 bases align to TRBD2. The V gene end was trimmed by 6 bases and the J gene end by 4 bases; junction bases not matched to a gene: 4. The CDR3 totals 14 residues. Germline assignment: CDR1 LGHDT and CDR2 YNNKEL (reference sequence). The DNA for the CDR3 is TGTGCCAGCAGACTAGCGGGGTATTCAGATACGCAGTATTTT. It encodes CASRLAGYSDTQYF.

The rearrangement links TRBV28 to TRBJ1-5, with 9 bases lining up with TRBD1. The V and J ends lost 7 bases and 1 base, in that order; junction bases with no gene match: 8. In germline, CDR1 is MDHEN, CDR2 SYDVKM. The CDR3 has 16 residues. CDR3 in amino acids: CASTTTGGISNQPQHF. The CDR3 DNA sequence: TGTGCCAGCACGACAACAGGGGGCATAAGCAATCAGCCCCAGCATTTT.

The rearrangement uses TRBV12-3 or TRBV12-4 and TRBJ2-7; D is undetermined. CDR3 length equals 12 residues. V was trimmed by 1 base and J by 4 bases, leaving 5 bases between them. For the CDR3, the DNA is TGTGCCAGCAGTTTAGATTATTACGAGCAGTACTTC. Translation: CASSLDYYEQYF.

This sequence joins TRBV24-1 and TRBJ1-2; a weak D match, TRBD1 (6 bases). From germline, CDR1 is KGHDR and CDR2 SFDVKD. CDR3 length equals 15 residues. V dropped 4 bases and J dropped 6 bases, with 17 bases sitting between them. CDR3 coding DNA: TGTGCCACCAGTGACAGACAGGACCCTTACCATGGCTACACCTTC. It translates to CATSDRQDPYHGYTF.

The chain combines TRBV11-3 with TRBJ2-1, with no clear D. V was trimmed by 1 base and J by 2 bases, leaving 12 bases between them. CDR3 length equals 16 residues. The germline V gene encodes CDR1 SGHNT and CDR2 YENEEA. The CDR3 here is CASSLAYETPYNEQFF. CDR3 coding DNA: TGTGCCAGCAGCTTAGCATATGAGACACCCTACAATGAGCAGTTCTTC.

The chain uses TRBV20-1 and TRBJ2-2; D may be TRBD1 (6 bases). The CDR3 loop spans 17 amino acids. CDR1 and CDR2 (germline): DFQATT, SNEGSKA (reference sequence). V shed 3 bases and J shed 5 bases, with 22 bases lying between them. CDR3 DNA: TGCAGTGCTAGTGCCGCGCTTAACAGGGCGGAGACCGGGGAGCTGTTTTTT. Translating gives CSASAALNRAETGELFF.

The chain uses TRBV5-6 and TRBJ1-4; D possibly corresponds to TRBD1 (6 bases). V was cut by 2 bases and J by 5 bases, with 10 bases left in between. CDR1 and CDR2 (germline): SGHDT, YYEEEE. There are 14 residues in the CDR3. In DNA, the CDR3 is TGTGCCAGCAGCTTCTGGGGGCTAAATGAAAAACTGTTTTTT. Translating gives CASSFWGLNEKLFF.

This clone was observed at least ten times. The V call is TRBV7-2, the J call TRBJ2-1, with 7 bases fitting TRBD2. V was clipped by 3 bases and J by 7 bases; unmatched bases: 12. CDR3 length: 16 amino acids. The germline CDR1 and CDR2 sequences are SGHTA and FQGNSA. The CDR3 sequence is CASSFQSVAGGNEQFF. CDR3 nucleotide sequence: TGTGCCAGCAGCTTCCAGTCCGTAGCGGGTGGGAATGAGCAGTTCTTC. The full variable domain, rest sourced from reference TRBV7-2 and TRBJ2-1, is GAGVSQSPSNKVTEKGKDVELRCDPISGHTALYWYRQSLGQGLEFLIYFQGNSAPDKSGLPSDRFSAERTGGSVSTLTIQRTQQEDSAVYLCASSFQSVAGGNEQFFGPGTRLTVL.

The sample holds a few counts of this clone. The chain recombines TRBV2 with TRBJ2-7; TRBD2 matches 7 bases. CDR3 length: 16 amino acids. CDR1 is SNHLY, CDR2 FYNNEI, per germline. V dropped 6 bases and J dropped 6; count of bases not matched to a gene: 17. CDR3 loop: CASSLIATSQSGEQYF. As DNA, the CDR3 is TGTGCCAGCAGCCTCATTGCGACTAGCCAGTCGGGCGAGCAGTACTTC.

The genes are TRBV19 and TRBJ1-4; D gene uncertain. Germline CDR1 LNHDA, CDR2 SQIVND (reference sequence). Between the trimmed V and J ends, which lost 6 bases and 3 bases, there was a span of 20 bases. The CDR3 contains 17 residues. The CDR3 sequence: CASSPRGEVWANEKLFF. The DNA of the CDR3 is TGTGCCAGTAGCCCCCGGGGTGAGGTGTGGGCTAATGAAAAACTGTTTTTT.

The V and J genes are TRBV5-4 and TRBJ2-7; D is perhaps TRBD1 (7 bases). V was clipped by 0 bases and J by 6 bases, with 10 bases between them. CDR1 SGHNT and CDR2 YYREEE come from the germline V gene (reference sequence). The CDR3 covers 13 residues. CDR3 region: CASSLGQGGEQYF. In nucleotides, the CDR3 is TGTGCCAGCAGCTTGGGACAGGGAGGCGAGCAGTACTTC.

The chain has TRBV28 and TRBJ1-1; 9 positions match TRBD1. Germline V gives CDR1 MDHEN, CDR2 SYDVKM. The CDR3 is 13 amino acids. After removal of 8 bases from V and 11 bases from J, the junction contained 12 bases not matched to a gene. Here the CDR3 reads CASGQGPFRGAFF. For the CDR3, the DNA is TGTGCCAGCGGACAGGGGCCGTTTCGGGGTGCTTTCTTT.

This chain connects TRBV27 to TRBJ1-1; 8 nucleotides line up with TRBD1. Germline V gives CDR1 MNHEY, CDR2 SMNVEV (reference sequence). The CDR3 is 14 amino acids. Unmatched junction bases numbered 9, after V lost 6 bases and J lost 6 bases. The CDR3 protein is CASSSDREVPEAFF. CDR3 sequence (DNA): TGTGCCAGCAGCTCGGACAGGGAAGTCCCTGAAGCTTTCTTT.

This chain joins TRBV4-2 and TRBJ1-2; D gene ambiguous. The CDR3 totals 15 residues. V was trimmed by 0 bases and J by 0 bases, leaving 8 bases between them. The germline gives CDR1 LGHNA, CDR2 YNFKEQ. The CDR3 sequence: CASSQEEASNYGYTF. The DNA of the CDR3 is TGTGCCAGCAGCCAAGAAGAGGCCTCTAACTATGGCTACACCTTC.

CDR3 bases: TGTGCCAGCAGCTCTGGGACAGGGGTAAATCAGCCCCAGCATTTT. Its translation is CASSSGTGVNQPQHF. The rearrangement links TRBV5-8 to TRBJ1-5; TRBD1 matches at 10 bases. CDR1 is SGHTS, CDR2 YDEGEE, per germline. V lost 3 bases, J lost 4 bases, and 4 bases stayed unmatched. The CDR3 extends over 15 amino acids.

In DNA form, the CDR3 reads TGTGCCAGCATCGGTGGTTCCCCTAATTCACCCCTCCACTTT. Protein sequence: CASIGGSPNSPLHF. V usage is TRBV25-1 and J usage is TRBJ1-6; D gene ambiguous. V was cut by 7 bases and J by 6 bases, with 13 bases left in between. Germline CDR1 reads MGHDK; CDR2 reads SYGVNS. This CDR3 contains 14 residues.

This clone came up a few times. The CDR3 region has the DNA TGTGCCAGCAGAGACAGGGCCAACAATCAGCCCCAGCATTTT. Its translation is CASRDRANNQPQHF. The chain combines TRBV2 with TRBJ1-5, with 7 nucleotides matching TRBD1. Germline V CDR1 and CDR2: SNHLY, FYNNEI. The CDR3 has 14 amino acids. With 6 bases clipped from V and 3 bases from J, the junction kept 5 bases outside the gene matches.

The chain couples TRBV9 to TRBJ2-1, with TRBD2 as a possible D gene (6 bases). Germline V gene data show CDR1 as SGDLS and CDR2 as YYNGEE. V was shortened by 4 bases and J by 4 bases, with 12 bases between the two germline ends. The CDR3 has 14 amino acids. The CDR3 sequence is CASSSRGFYNEQFF. CDR3 bases: TGTGCCAGCAGCTCGCGGGGCTTTTACAATGAGCAGTTCTTC. Full variable domain (rest looked up from reference TRBV9 and TRBJ2-1): DSGVTQTPKHLITATGQRVTLRCSPRSGDLSVYWYQQSLDQGLQFLIQYYNGEERAKGNILERFSAQQFPDLHSELNLSSLELGDSALYFCASSSRGFYNEQFFGPGTRLTVL.

This chain uses TRBV4-1 with TRBJ2-3; 7 nucleotides match TRBD1. The junction had 8 bases not matched to a gene; V was cut back by 3 bases and J by 5 bases. The CDR3 length is 15 residues. The V gene's germline CDR1 is MGHRA and CDR2 YSYEKL. In DNA, the CDR3 is TGCGCCAGCAGCCAGCCCGGACAGGAACGAGATACGCAGTATTTT. Protein sequence: CASSQPGQERDTQYF.

The chain couples TRBV19 to TRBJ1-1; D is unclear. The CDR3 runs 15 residues. V lost 7 bases and J 4 bases, leaving 19 bases between the germline ends. Germline CDR1 is LNHDA and CDR2 is SQIVND (reference sequence). CDR3 DNA sequence: TGTGCCAGTACCACTACCGCCGGAGGGAGCACTGAAGCTTTCTTT. It is translated as CASTTTAGGSTEAFF.

This clone was counted only a few times. The chain employs TRBV28 and TRBJ1-2; no clear D gene. Trimming removed 4 bases at V and 2 bases at J, with 8 bases between. This CDR3 is built from 13 residues. Per the germline V gene, CDR1 is MDHEN and CDR2 is SYDVKM. CDR3 sequence (DNA): TGTGCCAGCAGTTATCCGGGGAACTATGGCTACACCTTC. Encoded protein: CASSYPGNYGYTF.

The chain joins TRBV24-1 to TRBJ2-7; 11 bases line up with TRBD1. CDR3 length: 15 residues. The germline gives CDR1 KGHDR, CDR2 SFDVKD. Trimming cost V 4 bases and J 6 bases; bases outside gene matches: 7. CDR3 residues: CATSDPGQGAGEQYF. CDR3 coding DNA: TGTGCCACCAGTGACCCTGGACAGGGGGCTGGCGAGCAGTACTTC.

The chain links TRBV7-6 to TRBJ1-3, with 10 bases identical to TRBD1. V shed 4 bases, J shed 3 bases, and the junction held 6 bases outside the gene matches. The CDR3 is 16 amino acids. Per germline, CDR1 SGHVS and CDR2 FNYEAQ. CDR3: CASSSTGGTGGNTIYF. CDR3 nucleotide sequence: TGTGCCAGCAGCTCGACAGGGGGCACGGGTGGAAACACCATATATTTT.